A single sample is the source of the 20 T cell receptor beta chains below, sequenced in a study of blood T cell repertoires in COVID-19. Sequencing used immunoSEQ multiplex PCR; TCRdb keeps in-frame clones, though not all of them. The data show 90,000 to 100,000 clones, about 89% seen once. Input material: peripheral blood. These receptors came from a man in his fifties or sixties with COVID-19, enrolled during active disease.

This chain connects TRBV19 to TRBJ1-1; possible D gene TRBD1, 5 bases. The CDR3 covers 11 residues. The germline V gene encodes CDR1 LNHDA and CDR2 SQIVND (reference sequence). Trimming shortened V by 5 bases and J by 11 bases, and 12 bases separated the two germline ends. The CDR3 protein is CASSPGLEAFF. In DNA, the CDR3 is TGTGCCAGTAGTCCAGGGCTTGAGGCTTTCTTT. The full variable domain, with the rest looked up from reference TRBV19 and TRBJ1-1, is DGGITQSPKYLFRKEGQNVTLSCEQNLNHDAMYWYRQDPGQGLRLIYYSQIVNDFQKGDIAEGYSVSREKKESFPLTVTSAQKNPTAFYLCASSPGLEAFFGQGTRLTVV.

V is TRBV5-1 and J is TRBJ1-2, with TRBD1 identical over 8 bases. The CDR3 is 13 residues long. The V gene end was trimmed by 7 bases and the J gene end by 4 bases; junction bases not matched to a gene: 6. Germline CDR1 SGHRS, CDR2 YFSETQ. The CDR3 sequence: CASGDRGGYGYTF. CDR3 bases: TGCGCCAGCGGAGACAGGGGCGGCTATGGCTACACCTTC.

By share, this clone counts as medium-sized. This rearrangement joins TRBV7-9 to TRBJ2-7; TRBD2 might be the D (5 bases). The CDR3 consists of 12 residues. The germline V gene encodes CDR1 SEHNR and CDR2 FQNEAQ (reference sequence). Trimming removed 4 bases from V and 3 bases from J, with 7 bases in between. The CDR3 DNA sequence: TGTGCCAGCAGCTCCGACTACTACGAGCAGTACTTC. Translated: CASSSDYYEQYF.

The J gene is TRBJ2-5, the V gene TRBV11-3; 10 bases map to TRBD1. The V gene's germline CDR1 is SGHNT and CDR2 YENEEA. CDR3 length: 16 amino acids. The junction had 6 bases not matched to a gene; V was cut back by 0 bases and J by 5 bases. The CDR3 here is CASSLEGTGAGETQYF. The CDR3 DNA follows: TGTGCCAGCAGCTTAGAAGGGACAGGGGCCGGGGAGACCCAGTACTTC.

The V gene is TRBV28, the J gene TRBJ2-1; 10 bases match TRBD2. V shed 6 bases, J shed 6 bases, and the junction held 8 bases outside the gene matches. Germline-derived CDR1 and CDR2 are MDHEN and SYDVKM. The CDR3 runs 15 residues. The CDR3 spells CASSNPGLAINEQFF. The CDR3, as DNA: TGTGCCAGCAGCAACCCGGGACTAGCGATCAATGAGCAGTTCTTC.

The chain has TRBV19 and TRBJ2-3; possible D gene TRBD1, 6 bases. V was shortened by 4 bases and J by 6 bases, with 14 bases between the two germline ends. Germline CDR1 is LNHDA and CDR2 is SQIVND (reference sequence). The CDR3 spans 14 residues. CDR3 loop: CASSKGHGGDTQYF. The CDR3 DNA reads as TGTGCCAGTAGTAAGGGACACGGTGGCGATACGCAGTATTTT.

This rearrangement joins TRBV11-2 to TRBJ2-2; 10 nucleotides agree with TRBD2. CDR1 is SGHAT, CDR2 FQNNGV, per germline. The CDR3 has 18 residues. V shed 0 bases, J shed 7 bases, and the junction held 11 bases outside the gene matches. The CDR3 here is CASSLDFRPSGSSGELFF. CDR3 DNA sequence: TGTGCCAGCAGCTTAGATTTTAGGCCTAGCGGGAGCAGCGGGGAGCTGTTTTTT.

The rearrangement uses TRBV5-6 and TRBJ2-1; 8 bases map to TRBD1. Trimming cost V 0 bases and J 9 bases; bases outside gene matches: 11. The CDR3 extends over 16 amino acids. CDR1 is SGHDT, CDR2 YYEEEE, per germline. In DNA form, the CDR3 reads TGTGCCAGCAGCTTGGAATCGGGCAGGGGGCGCGTTGAGCAGTTCTTC. Protein product: CASSLESGRGRVEQFF.

The V and J genes are TRBV9 and TRBJ1-3, with D possibly TRBD1 on 5 matching bases. V was shortened by 3 bases and J by 0 bases, with 13 bases between the two germline ends. Germline lookup yields CDR1 SGDLS and CDR2 YYNGEE. The CDR3 loop spans 16 amino acids. The CDR3 nucleotides read TGTGCCAGCAGCGATCTGCTGGGGGGCTCTGGAAACACCATATATTTT. Amino acids: CASSDLLGGSGNTIYF.

V and J are TRBV5-6 and TRBJ2-5; TRBD2 matches 7 bases. The CDR3 is made up of 14 amino acids. Germline trimming cut 2 bases from V and 4 bases from J; bases unmatched to any gene: 5. Germline values: CDR1 SGHDT, CDR2 YYEEEE. CDR3 bases: TGTGCCAGCAGCTTCGGACTAGAAGGAGAGACCCAGTACTTC. Amino acids: CASSFGLEGETQYF.

The chain uses TRBV24-1 and TRBJ2-1, with TRBD1 identical over 7 bases. After removal of 5 bases from V and 5 bases from J, the junction contained 8 bases not matched to a gene. The CDR3 runs to 15 residues. Germline CDR1 KGHDR, CDR2 SFDVKD. The CDR3 bases are TGTGCCACCAGTGTAAGGGGGCTGGAGGACAATGAGCAGTTCTTC. Protein: CATSVRGLEDNEQFF.

This rearrangement joins TRBV2 to TRBJ2-2; 8 nucleotides line up with TRBD2. Looked up from germline, CDR1 is SNHLY and CDR2 is FYNNEI. The CDR3 has 17 amino acids. Trimming took 2 bases from V and 8 from J; bases not matched to a gene: 13. The CDR3 nucleotides read TGTGCCAGCAGTGAAAGTCTAGCGGGTGACAAGATGGGGGAGCTGTTTTTT. It encodes CASSESLAGDKMGELFF. Looking up the rest from reference TRBV2 and TRBJ2-2 gives the full variable domain: EPEVTQTPSHQVTQMGQEVILRCVPISNHLYFYWYRQILGQKVEFLVSFYNNEISEKSEIFDDQFSVERPDGSNFTLKIRSTKLEDSAMYFCASSESLAGDKMGELFFGEGSRLTVL.

A single count supports this clone. The V gene is TRBV29-1, the J gene TRBJ2-1; 9 bases agree with TRBD1. With V trimmed by 3 bases and J by 2 bases, 14 bases remained unmatched. Germline assignment: CDR1 SQVTM and CDR2 ANQGSEA. This CDR3 region has 18 residues. This chain's CDR3 is CSVDTGDREKATYNEQFF. For the CDR3, the DNA is TGCAGCGTTGATACCGGGGACAGGGAAAAGGCGACCTACAATGAGCAGTTCTTC.

V gene TRBV6-6 combines with J gene TRBJ2-7, with 10 bases matching TRBD1. J gave up 5 bases and V 5 bases, and 9 bases lay outside the gene matches. The germline V gene encodes CDR1 MNHNY and CDR2 SVGAGI (reference sequence). The CDR3 is made up of 15 amino acids. CDR3 in DNA: TGTGCCAGCAGTCTGTCGACAGGGGGCATCGACGAGCAGTACTTC. This translates into CASSLSTGGIDEQYF.

The CDR3 sequence: CAWSVELITYEQYF. CDR3 sequence (DNA): TGTGCCTGGAGTGTCGAGTTAATCACGTACGAGCAGTACTTC. The chain uses TRBV30 and TRBJ2-7, with D hard to call. The V end lost 0 bases, the J end lost 4 bases, and 13 bases lay between the germline ends. CDR1 and CDR2 from the germline V gene are GTSNPN and SVGIG (reference sequence). The CDR3 has 14 residues.

The chain uses TRBV19 and TRBJ2-1, with a weak D call TRBD1 (6 bases). Deletions cut 6 bases from V and 6 bases from J, with 18 bases between. The CDR3 consists of 15 residues. Per germline, CDR1 LNHDA and CDR2 SQIVND (reference sequence). Here the CDR3 DNA reads TGTGCCAGTAGGCCTGCCAGGGGAGAAGTCAATGAGCAGTTCTTC. Translating gives CASRPARGEVNEQFF.

The J gene is TRBJ2-5, the V gene TRBV6-2 or TRBV6-3; D possibly corresponds to TRBD1 (5 bases). This CDR3 has 14 amino acids. Germline CDR1 is MNHEY and CDR2 is SVGEGT. The germline V and J ends were trimmed by 2 bases and 0 bases, with 7 bases remaining between them. In nucleotides, the CDR3 is TGTGCCAGCAGTTACCTGACAGACCAAGAGACCCAGTACTTC. This gives the protein CASSYLTDQETQYF.

The chain uses TRBV5-4 and TRBJ1-4; 8 positions match TRBD1. Germline V lookup: CDR1 SGHNT, CDR2 YYREEE (reference sequence). The CDR3 sequence is 15 residues long. J gave up 10 bases and V 4 bases, and 12 bases lay outside the gene matches. CDR3 amino acids: CASSAGQGGRRKLFF. The CDR3 bases are TGTGCCAGCAGCGCAGGACAGGGAGGTCGCCGAAAACTGTTTTTT.

This clone was seen more than once but under ten times. The chain couples TRBV2 to TRBJ1-1; perhaps TRBD1 as D (5 bases). Germline V lookup: CDR1 SNHLY, CDR2 FYNNEI. V dropped 11 bases and J dropped 3 bases, with 13 bases sitting between them. CDR3 length equals 12 residues. Written as DNA, the CDR3 is TGTGCCTCCCTAGGAGGGGACACTGAAGCTTTCTTT. Encoded protein: CASLGGDTEAFF.

The chain carries TRBV19 and TRBJ1-4; a possible D gene is TRBD1 (6 bases). Germline-derived CDR1 and CDR2 are LNHDA and SQIVND (reference sequence). V dropped 10 bases and J dropped 8 bases, with 17 bases sitting between them. The CDR3 is 13 residues long. CDR3 in amino acids: CATKQGVQEKLFF. The DNA of the CDR3 is TGTGCCACTAAACAGGGAGTTCAGGAAAAACTGTTTTTT.